The sequence of this TCR beta chain was determined in a study of T cell responses to AZD1222 COVID-19 vaccine. Repertoires were generated with immunoSEQ multiplex PCR, while TCRdb's copy carries only in-frame clones and drops some. The top ten clones hold more than 5.5% of a sample with under 200,000 clones, about nine tenths of them seen once. Study-wide results and limits: Spike-specific TCR depth and breadth grew after two AZD1222 doses. Mapped onto spike, vaccine-associated CD4 TCRs spanned it and were dominant at 160-218 and 743-854. Repertoire sampling happened only post peak T cell response. Among the donors, most were white British and more were female, and clonal diversity was possibly underestimated.

Germline values: CDR1 LNHDA, CDR2 SQIVND (reference sequence). The CDR3 sequence is 13 residues long. Unmatched junction bases numbered 5, after V lost 10 bases and J lost 2 bases. With regard to this clone: Its specificity is not known.

The chain is built from TRBV19 and TRBJ1-1, with TRBD1 identical over 9 bases. The sequencing used peripheral blood, collected on day 0 of AZD1222 vaccination. The sequence derives from an adult in good health. The CDR3 DNA sequence: TGTGCCACCTCGGACAGGGGTAACACTGAAGCTTTCTTT. Its translation: CATSDRGNTEAFF.